These 14 T cell receptor beta chains share one sample of origin, sequenced in a study of radiation and T cells in renal cell carcinoma. The time point here: baseline pretreatment blood. Specified treatment: 15 Gy SBRT to primary tumor, nephrectomy 4 weeks later. Assay used: immunoSEQ multiplex PCR; TCRdb lists only in-frame clones, some missing. The sample shows 110,000 to 150,000 clones, over 80% of them seen only once. Sequencing used blood, obtained from a patient whose treatment included radiotherapy and nephrectomy. The receptors here all came from a woman aged 45 to 65 with renal cell carcinoma.

This clone was seen just once. The rearrangement joins TRBV12-5 to TRBJ1-4; no reliable D call. V lost 0 bases and J lost 5, with 10 bases in between. CDR3 size: 15 residues. Germline assignment: CDR1 LGHNT and CDR2 FRNRAP. CDR3 nucleotides: TGTGCTAGTGGTTTGGTACGGGTAGGAAATGAAAAACTGTTTTTT. It codes for CASGLVRVGNEKLFF.

The V and J genes are TRBV4-3 and TRBJ1-2, with a tentative D call TRBD1 (6 bases). Per the germline V gene, CDR1 is LGHNA and CDR2 is YSLEER. This CDR3 contains 17 residues. The V end lost 0 bases, the J end lost 4 bases, and 18 bases lay between the germline ends. CDR3 in DNA: TGCGCCAGCAGCCAAGATGGGGTCAGGGGCGGGGGCTATGGCTACACCTTC. It encodes CASSQDGVRGGGYGYTF.

This sequence joins TRBV6-5 and TRBJ2-1; D unresolved. The V gene lost 8 bases and the J gene lost 8 bases, with 7 bases spanning the gap. Germline CDR1 MNHEY, CDR2 SVGAGI. The CDR3 sequence is 10 residues long. The CDR3 DNA sequence: TGTGCCAGCGAGACTCATGAGCAGTTCTTC. Translation: CASETHEQFF.

The chain uses TRBV6-6 and TRBJ1-2; TRBD1 aligns across 7 bases. V gave up 2 bases and J gave up 1 base; unmatched junction bases: 4. The CDR3 runs to 15 residues. CDR1 MNHNY and CDR2 SVGAGI come from the germline V gene (reference sequence). The DNA of the CDR3 is TGTGCCAGCAGTTACCAAGGGGGCCTTAACTATGGCTACACCTTC. This codes for CASSYQGGLNYGYTF.

This chain uses TRBV28 with TRBJ1-1; 10 positions agree with TRBD1. CDR1 is MDHEN, CDR2 SYDVKM, per germline. The ends lost 1 base at V and 10 bases at J; junction bases unmatched: 6. The CDR3 has 14 residues. CDR3: CASSLSWDRGAAFF. The CDR3 DNA reads as TGTGCCAGCAGTTTATCTTGGGACAGGGGTGCAGCTTTCTTT. Based on the CDR3 plus reference TRBV28 and TRBJ1-1, the full variable domain is DVKVTQSSRYLVKRTGEKVFLECVQDMDHENMFWYRQDPGLGLRLIYFSYDVKMKEKGDIPEGYSVSREKKERFSLILESASTNQTSMYLCASSLSWDRGAAFFGQGTRLTVV.

The chain links TRBV5-1 to TRBJ1-6; weak D call: TRBD1 (5 bases). CDR1 SGHRS and CDR2 YFSETQ come from the germline V gene. Trimming pared 7 bases from V and 8 bases from J, leaving 22 bases between. CDR3 length equals 16 residues. Here the CDR3 DNA reads TGCGCCAGCTCCGCGAGCTCCAGGGTTGGGGATTCACCCCTCCACTTT. It encodes CASSASSRVGDSPLHF.

The V gene is TRBV5-1, the J gene TRBJ1-5; D is possibly TRBD1 (5 bases). Germline V gene data show CDR1 as SGHRS and CDR2 as YFSETQ. This CDR3 has 15 residues. Between the trimmed V and J ends, which lost 4 bases and 7 bases, there was a span of 18 bases. CDR3 in amino acids: CASSPGGTPGQPQHF. CDR3 DNA sequence: TGCGCCAGCAGCCCCGGCGGGACCCCGGGGCAGCCCCAGCATTTT.

Here the CDR3 DNA reads TGTGCCACCAGCAGAGATGCGGGTTCAAAGTACTTC. Encoded protein: CATSRDAGSKYF. This rearrangement joins TRBV15 to TRBJ2-7; D might be TRBD2 (5 bases). Trimming removed 0 bases at V and 11 bases at J, with 11 bases between. The CDR3 totals 12 residues. Germline V gene lookup returns CDR1 LNHNV and CDR2 YYDKDF (reference sequence).

CDR3 loop: CARPSTGDSNQPQHF. CDR3 coding DNA: TGTGCCCGGCCGTCGACAGGGGATAGCAATCAGCCCCAGCATTTT. V is TRBV7-6 and J is TRBJ1-5; 8 bases are a match to TRBD1. From germline, CDR1 is SGHVS and CDR2 FNYEAQ. V lost 11 bases and J lost 0; bases outside the gene matches: 9. The CDR3 covers 15 residues.

The chain joins TRBV30 to TRBJ2-2; 8 nucleotides agree with TRBD2. The J segment lost 4 bases and the V segment lost 1 base, leaving 11 bases of the junction unmatched. Germline-derived CDR1 and CDR2 are GTSNPN and SVGIG (reference sequence). This CDR3 has 17 residues. For the CDR3, the DNA is TGTGCCTGGAGTGGAGCGGGGGCCCTTCGAGTCACCGGGGAGCTGTTTTTT. Translation: CAWSGAGALRVTGELFF.

This rearrangement joins TRBV30 to TRBJ1-2; the D is unclear. CDR3 length equals 13 residues. V lost 4 bases and J 8 bases, leaving 17 bases between the germline ends. Germline V lookup: CDR1 GTSNPN, CDR2 SVGIG (reference sequence). The CDR3 DNA reads as TGTGCCTGGACCTTTGACTCGGGCGGCGGCTACACCTTC. This gives the protein CAWTFDSGGGYTF. Looking up the rest from reference TRBV30 and TRBJ1-2 gives the full variable domain: SQTIHQWPATLVQPVGSPLSLECTVEGTSNPNLYWYRQAAGRGLQLLFYSVGIGQISSEVPQNLSASRPQDRQFILSSKKLLLSDSGFYLCAWTFDSGGGYTFGSGTRLTVV.

This chain connects TRBV6-1 to TRBJ1-4, with D possibly matching TRBD1 (5 bases). Trimming removed 3 bases from V and 8 bases from J, with 10 bases in between. The CDR3 loop spans 13 amino acids. Germline values: CDR1 MNHNS, CDR2 SASEGT. The CDR3 loop reads CASSEYRMEKLFF. DNA of the CDR3: TGTGCCAGCAGTGAGTACAGGATGGAAAAACTGTTTTTT.

The chain has TRBV11-2 and TRBJ2-7; D call uncertain. V lost 4 bases, J lost 6 bases, and 7 bases lay in between. This CDR3 has 11 amino acids. The germline gives CDR1 SGHAT, CDR2 FQNNGV. This chain's CDR3 is CASSSEGEQYF. In nucleotides, the CDR3 is TGTGCCAGCAGCTCTGAAGGCGAGCAGTACTTC.

The chain has TRBV2 and TRBJ1-4; no definite D call. V shed 3 bases and J shed 7 bases, with 12 bases lying between them. Germline V gives CDR1 SNHLY, CDR2 FYNNEI. CDR3 length: 14 residues. CDR3 loop: CASSDERRVEKLFF. CDR3 nucleotides: TGTGCCAGCAGTGACGAAAGGCGCGTTGAAAAACTGTTTTTT.